The rows below give T cell receptor beta chains drawn from one sample of a study of CD8 T cells in ankylosing spondylitis. From the 5' RACE reads, TCRdb called clonotypes with MiXCR, one entry per CDR3 protein. Of about 88,000 distinct CDR3 sequences listed, around 30% are singletons. Sequences were obtained from blood, either unsorted or a sorted T cell fraction (not recorded which). Receptors originate from a male donor with ankylosing spondylitis or in good health (not recorded which). Each CDR3 is given without its conserved first and last residue. Each record gives: V gene, J gene, D gene, CDR3 protein. A D gene is named only where the DNA matches it firmly.

TRBV9	TRBJ2-3	TRBD2	ASSATSGGLTDTQY
TRBV11-2	TRBJ2-2	TRBD2	ASSLQLAGGTGELF
TRBV24-1	TRBJ2-7	-	ATSQGRYEQY
TRBV20-1	TRBJ1-2	TRBD1	SAPGTGGNYGYT
TRBV12-3/TRBV12-4	TRBJ2-7	-	ASSVPGQKREQY
TRBV5-6	TRBJ2-6	-	ASRPTGTAIFLGGANVLT
TRBV5-1	TRBJ2-1	TRBD2	ASSLGGTSINEQF
TRBV15	TRBJ1-1	-	ATSREGFMNTEAF
TRBV12-3/TRBV12-4	TRBJ2-6	-	ASSFDTGANVLT
TRBV5-5	TRBJ1-6	-	ASSLVRGSTYNSPLH
TRBV3-1	TRBJ2-3	-	ASSQAGDTQY
TRBV18	TRBJ2-1	-	ASSPLRMGRGHNEQF
TRBV7-3	TRBJ2-5	-	ASKRRGRETQY
TRBV6-1	TRBJ1-1	TRBD1	ASSQQGANTEAF
TRBV28	TRBJ2-3	TRBD1	ASRRTGGFTDTQY
TRBV7-8	TRBJ2-1	TRBD2	ASSSREGDNEQF
TRBV5-1	TRBJ2-6	-	ASSLGSGPGANVLT
TRBV12-3/TRBV12-4	TRBJ2-5	-	ASSLMGKETQY
TRBV9	TRBJ2-2	TRBD2	ASSVSGRGNGELF
TRBV10-3	TRBJ2-3	TRBD2	AITNPTSGASTDTQY
TRBV5-1	TRBJ2-3	-	ASSFDRSSTDTQY
TRBV3-1	TRBJ2-1	-	ASSQVRAGNEQF
TRBV28	TRBJ1-5	-	ASSLSAGYNQPQH
TRBV29-1	TRBJ1-2	-	SVEDGGERGYGYT
TRBV5-1	TRBJ1-1	-	ASSLGTTEAF
TRBV9	TRBJ2-5	-	ASSWTEQETQY
TRBV5-1	TRBJ2-5	-	ASSLGSGAKETQY
TRBV7-2	TRBJ2-1	-	ASSLDYRGYNEQF
TRBV12-3/TRBV12-4	TRBJ1-2	TRBD1	ASAGQSYGYT
TRBV7-2	TRBJ1-2	-	ASSLVGGANYGYT
TRBV5-5	TRBJ1-1	-	ASSLMGMGTEAF
TRBV27	TRBJ1-5	-	ASSPGGSGMGNQPQH
TRBV6-1	TRBJ1-1	-	ASSSDRWNTEAF
TRBV7-3	TRBJ1-2	-	ASSLNAGGGYT
TRBV7-9	TRBJ1-5	-	ASSLVGFGQPQH
TRBV6-1	TRBJ2-5	-	ASRSTGPETQY
TRBV7-9	TRBJ2-3	TRBD2	ASTLAARTDTQY
TRBV20-1	TRBJ1-3	-	SAKYTGNTIY
TRBV24-1	TRBJ2-1	-	ATSDFRGRSYNEQF
TRBV5-6	TRBJ1-1	-	ASSYSRNTEAF
TRBV20-1	TRBJ2-3	-	SASPSEDTQY
TRBV27	TRBJ2-7	-	ASWGSPSYEQY
TRBV12-3/TRBV12-4	TRBJ2-1	TRBD2	ASSYRGGEQF
TRBV3-1	TRBJ2-1	-	ASSREHRLSNEQF
TRBV29-1	TRBJ1-2	TRBD1	SSGTGTNGYT